One sample yielded the 8 T cell receptor beta chains listed below, sequenced in a study of T cell repertoires in cytomegalovirus infection. TCRdb reprocessed the reads with MiXCR, giving one entry per CDR3 protein. The sample consists of 230,000 or so distinct CDR3 sequences, approximately 40% of them appearing once. These receptors have no known antigen. The source material was CD8+ T cells from cultured PBMCs, sampled from culture after CMV antigen stimulation. These receptor sequences come from a human donor in good health (CMV status not recorded). Some clones in this sample may be carry-over from other donors' samples.

This clonotype came up once. The chain couples TRBV18 to TRBJ2-7, with no clear D. V was clipped by 1 base and J by 3 bases, with 10 bases between them. Germline CDR1 KGHSH, CDR2 LQKENI. The CDR3 is 14 residues long. The CDR3 here is CASSPRRFFYEQYF. DNA for the CDR3: TGTGCCAGCTCACCACGAAGGTTTTTCTACGAGCAGTACTTC.

The chain couples TRBV7-4 to TRBJ2-7; no clear D. The CDR3 consists of 12 residues. Germline-derived CDR1 and CDR2 are SGHVT and SQSDAQ. V was shortened by 3 bases and J by 3 bases, with 6 bases between the two germline ends. CDR3 DNA: TGTGCCAGCAGCTTTGACCGCTACGAGCAGTACTTC. Encoded protein: CASSFDRYEQYF.

A few counts support this clonotype. The V gene is TRBV12-5, the J gene TRBJ2-1; 9 bases are shared with TRBD1. The V gene end was trimmed by 2 bases and the J gene end by 4 bases; junction bases not matched to a gene: 12. This CDR3 has 18 amino acids. CDR1 and CDR2 (germline): LGHNT, FRNRAP. CDR3 bases: TGTGCTAGTGGTTTGACGGACAGGGGCAACCTCCTATACAATGAGCAGTTCTTC. This codes for CASGLTDRGNLLYNEQFF.

V is TRBV5-1 and J is TRBJ2-1; D is unclear. This CDR3 region has 10 residues. Trimming took 7 bases from V and 9 from J, leaving 8 bases between them. In germline, CDR1 is SGHRS, CDR2 YFSETQ. The CDR3 here is CASGSGEQFF. The CDR3 DNA reads as TGCGCCAGCGGTTCGGGTGAGCAGTTCTTC. The whole variable domain, filled in from reference TRBV5-1 and TRBJ2-1, reads KAGVTQTPRYLIKTRGQQVTLSCSPISGHRSVSWYQQTPGQGLQFLFEYFSETQRNKGNFPGRFSGRQFSNSRSEMNVSTLELGDSALYLCASGSGEQFFGPGTRLTVL.

This rearrangement joins TRBV27 to TRBJ1-6, with unresolved D. The germline V gene encodes CDR1 MNHEY and CDR2 SMNVEV (reference sequence). The CDR3 runs 13 residues. The V end lost 6 bases, the J end lost 4 bases, and 7 bases lay between the germline ends. CDR3 DNA: TGTGCCAGCAGATTCACGTATAATTCACCCCTCCACTTT. It codes for CASRFTYNSPLHF.

V and J are TRBV7-6 and TRBJ2-7; 9 bases align to TRBD2. V dropped 4 bases and J dropped 3; count of bases not matched to a gene: 4. There are 14 residues in the CDR3. Germline V gene sequence: CDR1 SGHVS, CDR2 FNYEAQ. The CDR3 reads CASSSGLANYEQYF. The CDR3 nucleotides read TGTGCCAGCAGCTCGGGACTAGCCAACTACGAGCAGTACTTC.

This clonotype has just a few counts. The chain links TRBV7-2 to TRBJ2-7; D is ambiguous. Per the germline V gene, CDR1 is SGHTA and CDR2 is FQGNSA. Trimming took off 4 bases at V and 3 bases at J, with 10 bases between the two ends. The CDR3 covers 13 residues. The CDR3 sequence: CASSSPSGYEQYF. The CDR3 bases are TGTGCCAGCAGCTCCCCCTCGGGCTACGAGCAGTACTTC. Full variable domain (remainder filled in from reference TRBV7-2 and TRBJ2-7): GAGVSQSPSNKVTEKGKDVELRCDPISGHTALYWYRQSLGQGLEFLIYFQGNSAPDKSGLPSDRFSAERTGGSVSTLTIQRTQQEDSAVYLCASSSPSGYEQYFGPGTRLTVT.

V and J are TRBV29-1 and TRBJ2-7; D is possibly TRBD2 (6 bases). This CDR3 has 13 residues. V was clipped by 6 bases and J by 1 base, with 13 bases between them. The germline V gene has CDR1 SQVTM and CDR2 ANQGSEA. The CDR3 DNA sequence: TGCAGCGTATTGGCGGGATGGTCCTACGAGCAGTACTTC. Protein product: CSVLAGWSYEQYF.